This TCR beta chain was profiled in a study of shared clonotypes between healthy human individuals (dated by TCRdb to about 2020). General notes on the study: The cohort comprised a couple of women and a few men aged 18 to 49 years. Different laboratories and diverse techniques were used to prepare libraries and sequence TCR repertoires, to increase sequencing depth and limit assay-specific biases. Per donor, leukapheresis produced somewhere between about 0.8 and 9.5 billion PBMCs. Per donor, three plates each were used for CD4 naive and CD4 memory, two for CD8 naive, and one for CD8 memory. Blood TCR repertoires of four to six healthy adults were deeply sequenced to estimate repertoire size and the extent of clonotype sharing between individuals. General conclusions and limits of the study: Larger estimated clonotype richness was generally found for naive subsets than for memory subsets. The genetic and exposure-history diversity represented was limited by the small number of donors. Only blood was sampled, and tissue TCR repertoires likely differ from those in blood. Higher generation probabilities were observed for clonotypes shared by all four sorted-subset donors than for non-shared clonotypes. Sharing across several donors was observed for 5% to 6.5% of naive CD4, about 4% of naive CD8, about 2.3% of memory CD4, and about 0.4% of memory CD8 clonotypes. Based on pairwise subsampling, the degree of clonotype sharing among donors was expected to be affected by sequencing depth. Even with the large sequencing depth, rarefaction of the sorted-subset datasets indicated that sequencing was incomplete.

Comment on this clone: This clone's antigen is unknown. Nothing much larger sits one base from this clone, and base qualities are not available.

Using the deep immunoSEQ assay, multiplex PCR amplified TCR CDR3 regions from genomic DNA. Genomic DNA extracted from each cell subset was distributed evenly over all wells of several immunoSEQ 96-well plates, and each plate served as one replicate. For sorted subsets, 200 to 250 ng of genomic DNA, equivalent to roughly 30,000 T cell genomes, went into each replicate PCR. The purified libraries were quantified using a Qubit 3.0 fluorometer, sized with a Bioanalyzer 2100, and then quantified again using the KAPA Library Quantification kit. Each immunoSEQ 96-well plate was sequenced on its own single-read 150-cycle Illumina NextSeq 550 flow cell. From the authors' description of their analysis: Because the immunoSEQ output included only junctional sequences and no quality scores, the filtering could not be the same as the filtering used for full-length reads. Sequences were annotated with PyIR, a Python wrapper for IgBLAST v1.9, using IMGT germline references to assign V/J genes and CDR3. Reads were removed for weak V/J assignments (E-value above 1e-6), missing CDR3, stop codons, out-of-frame junctions, or ambiguous translated residues. V3J clonotypes were defined as sequences sharing an identical inferred V gene, J gene, and CDR3 amino acid sequence. To compute the percentage overlap between repertoires, the number of shared unique clonotypes was divided by the size of the smaller repertoire. RTK rarefaction, the Chao1 estimator, and Recon v2.1 estimates of unobserved clonotypes were used to assess repertoire richness. Generation probabilities were computed with OLGA for all TCRbeta clonotypes obtained by the gDNA method from several donors. The source is immuneACCESS, and TCRdb retained only in-frame sequences with V and J called. Part of the clones is not carried over; for the studies checked, unresolved V genes explain less than half of this, and the remainder is unexplained. Clone size and the V and J calls come from that table; the DNA yielded D and trimming. The sample table lists approximately 590,000 clones, around 95% of them with a count of one. Jointly, the top ten make up 0.095% to 0.12% of the sample.

Including cysteine and phenylalanine, the CDR3 has 15 amino acids. Only the CDR3 DNA is retained, 45 bases long and in frame from the first base. For CDR1 and CDR2, the germline V gene lists SGHRS and YFSETQ. V is trimmed back by 5 bases and J by 6 bases, and the junction contains 12 bases that no gene match accounts for. CD8 naive samples were obtained by positive selection for CCR7 among CD45RO-negative cells, yielding a CD45RA+CCR7+ population from which TemRA cells were excluded. Donors were healthy HIV-negative adults with no recently reported acute infections or vaccinations. Only Caucasian adults living in Nashville, Tennessee, USA were represented among the donors. After blood collection by leukapheresis, PBMCs were isolated using Ficoll-Histopaque density gradient centrifugation and then cryopreserved in the vapor phase of liquid nitrogen. Analytical flow cytometry was used to check the purity and quantity of each magnetically sorted T cell population. Genomic DNA was isolated from each sorted fraction and quantified by UV absorbance on a Nanodrop 2000c.

Sequences were obtained from naive CD8+ T cells sorted from blood. The meaning of the sample's cell subset or site label: CD45RA+CCR7+. The chain uses TRBV5-1 and TRBJ2-7; 9 central bases correspond to TRBD2. The sequence came from a woman aged 25 to 39 in good health. The CDR3 is CASSLGREGLGEQYF. The DNA sequence is as follows: TGCGCCAGCAGTCTAGGGCGGGAGGGTCTAGGCGAGCAGTACTTC.